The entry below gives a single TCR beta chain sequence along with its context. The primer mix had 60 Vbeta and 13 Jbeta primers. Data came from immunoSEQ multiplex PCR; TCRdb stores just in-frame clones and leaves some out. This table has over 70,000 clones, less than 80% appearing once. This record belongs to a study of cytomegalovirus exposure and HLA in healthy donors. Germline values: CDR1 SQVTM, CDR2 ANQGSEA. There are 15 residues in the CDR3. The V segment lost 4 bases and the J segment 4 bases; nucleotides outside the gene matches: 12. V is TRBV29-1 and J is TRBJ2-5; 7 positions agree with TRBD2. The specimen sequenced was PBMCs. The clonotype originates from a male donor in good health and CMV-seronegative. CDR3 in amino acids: CSVGFLTAGVETQYF. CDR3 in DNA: TGCAGCGTTGGCTTTCTAACGGCGGGAGTAGAGACCCAGTACTTC.